The rows below give T cell receptor beta chains drawn from one sample of a study of blood T cells in healthy people across ages. MiXCR, run by TCRdb on the 5' RACE reads, gives a single entry per CDR3 protein. The sample holds approximately 1,000,000 distinct CDR3 sequences, 35% to 40% seen once. Sequenced sample: blood. These receptor sequences come from a man aged 18 to 35 in good health. Both conserved end residues are trimmed from each CDR3. Part of the rows lack a size; the others show once, few, many or a class for expanded clones.

v_gene: TRBV24-1; j_gene: TRBJ1-5; abundance: few; CDR3aa: ATEGAGNQPQH
v_gene: TRBV6-1; j_gene: TRBJ2-2; abundance: -; CDR3aa: ASSERQGQTGELF
v_gene: TRBV20-1; j_gene: TRBJ1-4; abundance: -; CDR3aa: SARNGGSNEKLF
v_gene: TRBV20-1; j_gene: TRBJ2-5; abundance: few; CDR3aa: SADREETQY
v_gene: TRBV7-9; j_gene: TRBJ2-3; abundance: many; CDR3aa: ASSPGLAGEGDTQY
v_gene: TRBV29-1; j_gene: TRBJ2-1; abundance: once; CDR3aa: SVSDRVNEQF
v_gene: TRBV5-1; j_gene: TRBJ2-3; abundance: -; CDR3aa: ASSSRVDYTQY
v_gene: TRBV3-1; j_gene: TRBJ2-1; abundance: -; CDR3aa: ASGGGEAYNEQF
v_gene: TRBV7-8; j_gene: TRBJ2-1; abundance: few; CDR3aa: ASSPRYGDSYNEQF
v_gene: TRBV20-1; j_gene: TRBJ2-3; abundance: -; CDR3aa: SARVNRAGSTDTQY
v_gene: TRBV4-2; j_gene: TRBJ2-1; abundance: few; CDR3aa: ASSQGSSGGSYNEQF
v_gene: TRBV5-1; j_gene: TRBJ1-2; abundance: -; CDR3aa: ASSDGTEPGYT
v_gene: TRBV12-3/TRBV12-4; j_gene: TRBJ2-3; abundance: -; CDR3aa: ASSPRRASGGEDTQY
v_gene: TRBV10-3; j_gene: TRBJ1-1; abundance: once; CDR3aa: ASTTGERTEAF
v_gene: TRBV28; j_gene: TRBJ1-1; abundance: few; CDR3aa: ASSLTGGAEAF
v_gene: TRBV27; j_gene: TRBJ2-7; abundance: -; CDR3aa: ASRPGLRHEQY
v_gene: TRBV21-1; j_gene: TRBJ2-5; abundance: few; CDR3aa: ASSKETGPRETQY
v_gene: TRBV10-3; j_gene: TRBJ2-1; abundance: -; CDR3aa: ATQGSGIILEQF
v_gene: TRBV7-2; j_gene: TRBJ2-7; abundance: -; CDR3aa: ASSLNLASSYEQY
v_gene: TRBV28; j_gene: -; abundance: -; CDR3aa: ASSFGTSVETQY
v_gene: TRBV10-3; j_gene: TRBJ1-2; abundance: few; CDR3aa: AISKRDPLLGQETYGYT
v_gene: TRBV28; j_gene: TRBJ1-1; abundance: once; CDR3aa: ASSYPGQMRTEAF
v_gene: TRBV4-3; j_gene: TRBJ2-1; abundance: -; CDR3aa: ASSQAPPSPISYNEQF
v_gene: TRBV7-2; j_gene: TRBJ2-1; abundance: -; CDR3aa: ASSFSPIGTVYNEQF
v_gene: TRBV6-5; j_gene: TRBJ1-2; abundance: few; CDR3aa: ASSYSAGSRYT
v_gene: TRBV7-8; j_gene: TRBJ2-5; abundance: once; CDR3aa: ASSLRAGGLGNEQY
v_gene: TRBV20-1; j_gene: TRBJ2-2; abundance: -; CDR3aa: SARTGLAGHINTGELF
v_gene: TRBV5-1; j_gene: TRBJ1-6; abundance: few; CDR3aa: ASSPVRDSNSPLH
v_gene: TRBV10-3; j_gene: TRBJ2-3; abundance: -; CDR3aa: AIAPGRRTDTQY
v_gene: TRBV20-1; j_gene: TRBJ1-2; abundance: -; CDR3aa: SAGDGQYYGCT
v_gene: TRBV29-1; j_gene: TRBJ1-2; abundance: many; CDR3aa: SVPGQNYGYT
v_gene: TRBV20-1; j_gene: TRBJ1-6; abundance: few; CDR3aa: SARRGIDSPLH
v_gene: TRBV4-1; j_gene: TRBJ1-4; abundance: -; CDR3aa: ASSQEDATNEKLF
v_gene: TRBV5-6; j_gene: TRBJ1-6; abundance: -; CDR3aa: ASSPGGGYNSPLH
v_gene: TRBV20-1; j_gene: TRBJ2-1; abundance: -; CDR3aa: SARVIGGSGGYNEQF
v_gene: TRBV27; j_gene: TRBJ2-7; abundance: -; CDR3aa: ASSSRGAGTTYEQY
v_gene: TRBV5-4; j_gene: TRBJ1-2; abundance: few; CDR3aa: ASSIDWVGDRGDGYT
v_gene: TRBV6-2/TRBV6-3; j_gene: TRBJ2-3; abundance: few; CDR3aa: ASSYGVQGKSSTDTQY
v_gene: TRBV20-1; j_gene: TRBJ1-2; abundance: many; CDR3aa: SARPPGGSGGYT
v_gene: TRBV20-1; j_gene: TRBJ2-1; abundance: -; CDR3aa: SAPRDGTGRNEQF
v_gene: TRBV6-5; j_gene: TRBJ1-2; abundance: few; CDR3aa: ASSPRTGRYGYT
v_gene: TRBV12-3/TRBV12-4; j_gene: TRBJ1-2; abundance: -; CDR3aa: ATQGGQGYGYT
v_gene: TRBV20-1; j_gene: TRBJ1-6; abundance: few; CDR3aa: SARVPGGPLH
v_gene: TRBV12-3/TRBV12-4; j_gene: TRBJ1-1; abundance: -; CDR3aa: ASSLKAGTEAF
v_gene: TRBV6-5; j_gene: TRBJ1-5; abundance: -; CDR3aa: ASSSRENQPQH
v_gene: TRBV7-2; j_gene: TRBJ2-1; abundance: -; CDR3aa: ASSLVGQGGYNEQF